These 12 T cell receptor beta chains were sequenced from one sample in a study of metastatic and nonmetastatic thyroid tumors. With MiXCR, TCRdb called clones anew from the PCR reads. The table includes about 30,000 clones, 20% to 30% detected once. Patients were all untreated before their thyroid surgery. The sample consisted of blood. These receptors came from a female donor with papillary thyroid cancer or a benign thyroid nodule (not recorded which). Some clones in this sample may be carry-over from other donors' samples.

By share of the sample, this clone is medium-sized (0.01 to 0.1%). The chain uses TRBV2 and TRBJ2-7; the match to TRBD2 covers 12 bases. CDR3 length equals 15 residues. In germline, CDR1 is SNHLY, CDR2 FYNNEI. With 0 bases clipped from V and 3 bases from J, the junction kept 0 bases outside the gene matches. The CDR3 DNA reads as TGTGCCAGCAGTGAAGCGACTAGCGGGAGCTACGAGCAGTACTTC. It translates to CASSEATSGSYEQYF.

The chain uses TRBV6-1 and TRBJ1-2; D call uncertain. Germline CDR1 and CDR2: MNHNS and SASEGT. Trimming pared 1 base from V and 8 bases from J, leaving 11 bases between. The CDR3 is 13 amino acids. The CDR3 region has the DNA TGTGCCAGCAGTGAAGGCCGTCGTATGGGCTACACCTTC. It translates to CASSEGRRMGYTF.

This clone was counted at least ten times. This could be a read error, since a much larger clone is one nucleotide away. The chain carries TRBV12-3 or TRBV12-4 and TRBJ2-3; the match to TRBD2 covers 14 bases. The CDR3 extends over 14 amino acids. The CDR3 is CTSSGLAGEDTQYF. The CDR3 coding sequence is TGTACCAGCTCGGGACTAGCGGGAGAAGATACGCAGTATTTT.

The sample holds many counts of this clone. This CDR3 reads CASSLPGLAGGEQFF. In nucleotides, the CDR3 is TGTGCCAGCAGCTTACCGGGACTAGCGGGAGGTGAGCAGTTCTTC. This sequence joins TRBV7-2 and TRBJ2-1, with 15 bases identical to TRBD2. After removal of 2 bases from V and 9 bases from J, the junction contained 2 bases not matched to a gene. Germline values: CDR1 SGHTA, CDR2 FQGNSA. The CDR3 runs 15 residues. Full variable domain (missing parts from reference TRBV7-2 and TRBJ2-1): GAGVSQSPSNKVTEKGKDVELRCDPISGHTALYWYRQSLGQGLEFLIYFQGNSAPDKSGLPSDRFSAERTGGSVSTLTIQRTQQEDSAVYLCASSLPGLAGGEQFFGPGTRLTVL.

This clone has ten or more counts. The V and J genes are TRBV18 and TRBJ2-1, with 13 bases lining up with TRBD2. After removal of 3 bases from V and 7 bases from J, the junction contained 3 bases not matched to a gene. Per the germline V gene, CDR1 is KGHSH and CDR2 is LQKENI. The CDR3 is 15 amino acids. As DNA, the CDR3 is TGTGCCAGCTCACCCTCGGGACTAGCGGGAAATGAGCAGTTCTTC. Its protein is CASSPSGLAGNEQFF.

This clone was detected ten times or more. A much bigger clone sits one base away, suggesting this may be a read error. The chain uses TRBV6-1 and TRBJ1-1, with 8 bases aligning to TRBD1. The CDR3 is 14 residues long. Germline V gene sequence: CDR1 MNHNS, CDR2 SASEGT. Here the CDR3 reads CASSQGAGGTEASF. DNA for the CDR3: TGTGCCAGCAGCCAGGGGGCGGGGGGCACTGAAGCTTCCTTT.

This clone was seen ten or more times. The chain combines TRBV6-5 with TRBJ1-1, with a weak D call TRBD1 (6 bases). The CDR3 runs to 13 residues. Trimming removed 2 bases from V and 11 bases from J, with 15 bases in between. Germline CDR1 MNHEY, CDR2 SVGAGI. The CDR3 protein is CASSYTTGAGAFF. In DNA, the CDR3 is TGTGCCAGCAGTTACACGACAGGTGCCGGGGCTTTCTTT.

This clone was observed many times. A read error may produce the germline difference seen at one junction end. CDR3 loop: CASSLGHRDRAYEQHF. CDR3 coding DNA: TGTGCCAGCAGCTTAGGGCACCGGGACAGGGCGTACGAGCAGCACTTC. V and J are TRBV7-8 and TRBJ2-7; 9 bases fit TRBD1. Germline assignment: CDR1 SGHVS and CDR2 FQNEAQ. The length of the CDR3 is 16 residues. Full variable domain (outside the CDR3, taken from reference TRBV7-8 and TRBJ2-7): GAGVSQSPRYKVAKRGQDVALRCDPISGHVSLFWYQQALGQGPEFLTYFQNEAQLDKSGLPSDRFFAERPEGSVSTLKIQRTQQEDSAVYLCASSLGHRDRAYEQHFGPGTRLTVT.

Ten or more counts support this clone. CDR3 nucleotides: TGCAGTGCTAGAGCCATGGAGGGGGAAAAACTGTTTTTT. It encodes CSARAMEGEKLFF. This chain uses TRBV20-1 with TRBJ1-4; D perhaps matches TRBD1 (5 bases). CDR3 size: 13 residues. Looked up from germline, CDR1 is DFQATT and CDR2 is SNEGSKA (reference sequence). The V end was cut by 1 base, the J end by 8 bases, with 11 bases between.

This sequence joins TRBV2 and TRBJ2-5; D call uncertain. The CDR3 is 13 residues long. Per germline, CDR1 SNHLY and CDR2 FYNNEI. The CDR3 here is CACSTLIWETQYF. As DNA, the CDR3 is TGTGCTTGCAGTACTTTGATCTGGGAGACCCAGTACTTC.

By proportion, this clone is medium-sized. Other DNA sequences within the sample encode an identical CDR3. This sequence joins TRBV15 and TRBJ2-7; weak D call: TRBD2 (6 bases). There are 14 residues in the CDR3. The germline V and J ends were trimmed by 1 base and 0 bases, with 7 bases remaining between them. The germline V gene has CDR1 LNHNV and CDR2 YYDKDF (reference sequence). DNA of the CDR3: TGTGCCACCAGCAGAGTGGGGGGCTCCTACGAGCAGTACTTC. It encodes CATSRVGGSYEQYF.

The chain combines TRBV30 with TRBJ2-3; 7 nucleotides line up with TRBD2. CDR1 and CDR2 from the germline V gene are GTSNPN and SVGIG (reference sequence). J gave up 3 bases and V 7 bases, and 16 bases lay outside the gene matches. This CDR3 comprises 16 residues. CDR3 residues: CASSGKTRLVTDTQYF. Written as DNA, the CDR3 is TGTGCCTCTAGCGGAAAGACTAGACTAGTTACAGATACGCAGTATTTT.